The 22 T cell receptor beta chains below all came from one sample that was sequenced in a study of neurological immune-mediated disorders. TCRdb re-called the 5' RACE reads through MiXCR, storing one row per CDR3 protein. The sample holds tens of thousands of distinct CDR3 sequences, roughly 10% seen once. The specimen was PBMCs. All receptors derive from a man in his 60s in good health.

The chain carries TRBV29-1 and TRBJ2-7; 8 positions agree with TRBD2. CDR3 length: 16 amino acids. After removal of 2 bases from V and 0 bases from J, the junction contained 9 bases not matched to a gene. Germline V gene sequence: CDR1 SQVTM, CDR2 ANQGSEA. The CDR3 protein is CSVERSSSGVSYEQYF. CDR3 sequence (DNA): TGCAGCGTTGAAAGGTCTAGTAGCGGGGTCTCCTACGAGCAGTACTTC.

This clonotype was detected many times. The rearrangement links TRBV7-2 to TRBJ2-5, with D possibly TRBD2 on 6 matching bases. In germline, CDR1 is SGHTA, CDR2 FQGNSA. The CDR3 is made up of 12 amino acids. The ends were cut back, 5 bases at V and 14 bases at J, with 18 bases in the middle. The CDR3 DNA sequence: TGTGCCAGCAGCCTCTCCGGGACTTTGCTCTACTTC. It codes for CASSLSGTLLYF.

This chain links TRBV19 with TRBJ2-3, with TRBD1 matching 9 bases. CDR3 length equals 13 residues. V was clipped by 10 bases and J by 4 bases; unmatched bases: 6. CDR1 LNHDA and CDR2 SQIVND come from the germline V gene (reference sequence). CDR3 coding DNA: TGTGCCACGGGACAGGGACGTCCAGATACGCAGTATTTT. It translates to CATGQGRPDTQYF.

This clonotype was observed at least ten times. V and J are TRBV7-2 and TRBJ2-3, with D unresolved. The V gene's germline CDR1 is SGHTA and CDR2 FQGNSA. V lost 1 base and J lost 8, with 10 bases in between. The CDR3 sequence is 13 residues long. CDR3 in amino acids: CASSLEGWGTQYF. Written as DNA, the CDR3 is TGTGCCAGCAGCTTAGAAGGGTGGGGTACGCAGTATTTT. Full variable domain (outside the CDR3, taken from reference TRBV7-2 and TRBJ2-3): GAGVSQSPSNKVTEKGKDVELRCDPISGHTALYWYRQSLGQGLEFLIYFQGNSAPDKSGLPSDRFSAERTGGSVSTLTIQRTQQEDSAVYLCASSLEGWGTQYFGPGTRLTVL.

The table lists this clonotype with many counts. Written as DNA, the CDR3 is TGCGCCAGCAGCCAAGAGGAGGGAAGAGGTGGCTACACCTTC. This gives the protein CASSQEEGRGGYTF. The J gene is TRBJ1-2, the V gene TRBV4-3; D is unclear. CDR3 length equals 14 residues. The ends were cut back, 0 bases at V and 7 bases at J, with 12 bases in the middle. CDR1 and CDR2 (germline): LGHNA, YSLEER.

In its sample, this clonotype was seen many times. The J gene is TRBJ1-2, the V gene TRBV9; D may be TRBD1 (6 bases). Germline values: CDR1 SGDLS, CDR2 YYNGEE. Trimming pared 4 bases from V and 8 bases from J, leaving 21 bases between. CDR3 length equals 15 residues. The CDR3 spells CASSPRRGGIRGYTF. In nucleotides, the CDR3 is TGTGCCAGCAGCCCCCGGAGAGGGGGGATCCGAGGCTACACCTTC.

This clonotype was seen many times. J is TRBJ2-7 and V is TRBV7-2, with TRBD2 matching 7 bases. V was clipped by 2 bases and J by 4 bases; unmatched bases: 5. CDR3 size: 14 residues. Germline CDR1 reads SGHTA; CDR2 reads FQGNSA. The CDR3 spells CASSLFGTTYEQYF. DNA of the CDR3: TGTGCCAGCAGCTTATTCGGGACTACTTACGAGCAGTACTTC.

The chain combines TRBV7-6 with TRBJ2-5; no reliable D call. The CDR3 totals 13 residues. V was trimmed by 10 bases and J by 2 bases, leaving 14 bases between them. CDR1 is SGHVS, CDR2 FNYEAQ, per germline. CDR3 protein: CANRFTQQETQYF. DNA for the CDR3: TGTGCCAACAGATTCACCCAACAAGAGACCCAGTACTTC. The entire variable domain, with the rest obtained from reference TRBV7-6 and TRBJ2-5, is as follows: GAGVSQSPRYKVTKRGQDVALRCDPISGHVSLYWYRQALGQGPEFLTYFNYEAQQDKSGLPNDRFSAERPEGSISTLTIQRTEQRDSAMYRCANRFTQQETQYFGPGTRLLVL.

The sample holds many counts of this clonotype. The chain carries TRBV6-5 and TRBJ1-2; no clear D gene. The ends were cut back, 0 bases at V and 8 bases at J, with 10 bases in the middle. Germline V gene data show CDR1 as MNHEY and CDR2 as SVGAGI. The CDR3 runs to 13 residues. The CDR3 DNA is TGTGCCAGCAGTTACTCGTCTAGGATGGGCTACACCTTC. Translated, it gives CASSYSSRMGYTF.

This clonotype was observed many times. This rearrangement joins TRBV11-2 to TRBJ2-3; D not certain. The V end was cut by 2 bases, the J end by 2 bases, with 14 bases between. Germline loops: CDR1 SGHAT, CDR2 FQNNGV. The CDR3 extends over 16 amino acids. In nucleotides, the CDR3 is TGTGCCAGCAGCTTAAAATTAGATCGGTCCACAGATACGCAGTATTTT. It encodes CASSLKLDRSTDTQYF.

This clonotype was detected many times. J is TRBJ1-1 and V is TRBV5-1, with D perhaps TRBD1 (5 bases). There are 13 residues in the CDR3. Trimming pared 2 bases from V and 2 bases from J, leaving 7 bases between. Germline values: CDR1 SGHRS, CDR2 YFSETQ. CDR3 in DNA: TGCGCCAGCAGCTTCCAGGGAAACACTGAAGCTTTCTTT. Amino acids: CASSFQGNTEAFF.

The chain links TRBV7-2 to TRBJ1-4; 10 bases are a match to TRBD1. J gave up 4 bases and V 5 bases, and 7 bases lay outside the gene matches. CDR1 and CDR2 from the germline V gene are SGHTA and FQGNSA. The length of the CDR3 is 16 residues. The CDR3 region is CASSPDRGRSNEKLFF. In DNA form, the CDR3 reads TGTGCCAGCAGCCCAGACAGGGGGCGCAGTAATGAAAAACTGTTTTTT.

Many counts were recorded for this clonotype. J is TRBJ2-3 and V is TRBV6-5; possibly TRBD2 for D (6 bases). This CDR3 is built from 16 residues. In germline, CDR1 is MNHEY, CDR2 SVGAGI. V lost 6 bases and J lost 2, with 18 bases in between. CDR3 coding DNA: TGTGCCAGCAGCCGACTTTTTGGGCGGGACACAGATACGCAGTATTTT. Translation gives CASSRLFGRDTDTQYF.

J is TRBJ1-5 and V is TRBV7-2; D is unresolved. This CDR3 region has 16 residues. Germline V gives CDR1 SGHTA, CDR2 FQGNSA. Trimming took off 5 bases at V and 6 bases at J, with 20 bases between the two ends. This CDR3 reads CTSSPWGASIPQPQHF. CDR3 DNA sequence: TGTACCAGCAGCCCCTGGGGTGCGAGTATTCCTCAGCCCCAGCATTTT.

This clonotype was recorded many times. V and J are TRBV7-9 and TRBJ2-5; TRBD1 matches 10 bases. Losses at the gene ends were 4 bases for V and 5 bases for J; bases not matched to a gene: 1. The length of the CDR3 is 13 residues. Per the germline V gene, CDR1 is SEHNR and CDR2 is FQNEAQ (reference sequence). CDR3 loop: CASSSGQGETQYF. CDR3 in DNA: TGTGCCAGCAGCTCGGGACAGGGGGAGACCCAGTACTTC.

This clonotype was counted ten times or more. The gene calls are TRBV7-2 and TRBJ1-4; the D is unclear. Germline V lookup: CDR1 SGHTA, CDR2 FQGNSA. Deletions cut 6 bases from V and 0 bases from J, with 8 bases between. The CDR3 covers 14 residues. In DNA form, the CDR3 reads TGTGCCAGCAGTTTCAGTGCAACTAATGAAAAACTGTTTTTT. This codes for CASSFSATNEKLFF.

There are many counts of this clonotype. This sequence joins TRBV20-1 and TRBJ1-5; D is undetermined. V lost 2 bases, J lost 4 bases, and 15 bases lay in between. Germline V lookup: CDR1 DFQATT, CDR2 SNEGSKA (reference sequence). This CDR3 comprises 15 residues. Here the CDR3 reads CSARRHGRINQPQHF. DNA of the CDR3: TGCAGTGCTAGACGCCACGGACGGATAAATCAGCCCCAGCATTTT.

This clonotype was picked up many times. The CDR3 region has the DNA TGTGCCAGCAGCTTGTCAGGGAGCTCTGGAAACACCATATATTTT. As protein: CASSLSGSSGNTIYF. V is TRBV7-2 and J is TRBJ1-3; D is possibly TRBD1 (5 bases). The CDR3 totals 15 residues. The ends were cut back, 3 bases at V and 0 bases at J, with 9 bases in the middle. Per germline, CDR1 SGHTA and CDR2 FQGNSA.

This clonotype showed up many times. The chain joins TRBV5-1 to TRBJ2-7; 9 positions match TRBD2. The V segment lost 1 base and the J segment 5 bases; nucleotides outside the gene matches: 19. The CDR3 consists of 19 residues. Germline V gene sequence: CDR1 SGHRS, CDR2 YFSETQ. The CDR3 loop is CASSLKSGVGGGASDEQYF. CDR3 DNA: TGCGCCAGCAGCTTGAAATCCGGAGTAGGCGGGGGGGCTTCGGACGAGCAGTACTTC.

This clonotype was counted ten times or more. V is TRBV7-3 and J is TRBJ2-1; 16 bases fit TRBD2. The CDR3 sequence is 18 residues long. CDR1 and CDR2 from the germline V gene are SGHTA and FQGTGA. V was pared by 5 bases and J by 8 bases, with 12 bases of the junction left unmatched. CDR3 region: CASSLRPGTSGGVDEQFF. CDR3 sequence (DNA): TGTGCCAGCAGCCTCCGTCCCGGGACTAGCGGGGGGGTCGATGAGCAGTTCTTC.

This clonotype was seen ten or more times. This chain joins TRBV12-3 or TRBV12-4 and TRBJ2-1; TRBD1 is a possible D gene (8 bases). Trimming removed 7 bases from V and 7 bases from J, with 17 bases in between. The CDR3 runs 14 residues. CDR3 region: CASTLQGGLNEQFF. CDR3 in DNA: TGTGCCAGCACCTTACAGGGGGGGCTGAATGAGCAGTTCTTC.

This clonotype occurred many times. J is TRBJ1-1 and V is TRBV12-3 or TRBV12-4, with D uncertain. There are 13 residues in the CDR3. The ends were cut back, 3 bases at V and 6 bases at J, with 11 bases in the middle. The CDR3 spells CASSLSLASEAFF. The CDR3, as DNA: TGTGCCAGCAGTTTGAGTCTGGCGTCTGAAGCTTTCTTT.